This is a list of T cell receptor beta chains from one sample in a study of cytomegalovirus exposure and HLA in healthy donors. Sequencing was performed with immunoSEQ multiplex PCR; in TCRdb, only in-frame clones are kept and a portion is missing. The repertoire holds some 250,000 clones, about 80% seen once, with more than 5% in the top ten. The sequencing input was PBMCs. Every receptor here comes from a woman aged 40 to 50 in good health and CMV-seropositive. Each CDR3 is given with its conserved first and last residue. A D gene is named only where the DNA matches it firmly. Clone size is stated in some rows and not others, as once, few, many or a class when expanded.

j_call	clone_size	v_call	d_call	cdr3_nt	cdr3_aa
TRBJ2-1	NA	TRBV7-2	TRBD2	TGTGCCAGCAGCCCACCGGGACTAGCGGGAGTAGGTGAGCAGTTCTTC	CASSPPGLAGVGEQFF
TRBJ2-7	NA	TRBV10-2	NA	TGCGCCAGCAGGGACCGCTCGGGAGACGAGCAGTACTTC	CASRDRSGDEQYF
TRBJ2-7	NA	TRBV19	TRBD1	TGTGCCAGTAGTATTCCGGACAGGGGGGTCGAGCAGTACTTC	CASSIPDRGVEQYF
TRBJ2-7	NA	TRBV4-1	TRBD1	TGCGCCAGCAGCCAGAACAGGGGAGTGGACGAGCAGTACTTC	CASSQNRGVDEQYF
TRBJ1-4	NA	TRBV7-8	NA	TGTGCCAGCAGCCGGACACCCGAAGAGGAGGAAAAACTGTTTTTT	CASSRTPEEEEKLFF
TRBJ1-6	NA	TRBV27	TRBD1	TGCGCCAGCAGTGAAGGGACAGCGAATTCACCCCTCCACTTT	CASSEGTANSPLHF
TRBJ1-5	NA	TRBV30	NA	TGTGCCTGGAGTGTAGCAGGGAATCAGCCCCAGCATTTT	CAWSVAGNQPQHF
TRBJ2-2	NA	TRBV11-2	TRBD1	TGTGCCAGCACCAGACAAGGACAGGGGTACGGGGAGCTGTTTTTT	CASTRQGQGYGELFF
TRBJ1-5	NA	TRBV27	NA	TGTGCCAGCAGTTTATTCGGGGGGTCTACTTATAGCAATCAGCCCCAGCATTTT	CASSLFGGSTYSNQPQHF
TRBJ2-5	NA	TRBV4-1	TRBD2	TGCGCCAGCAGCCAGGCAACTAGCGGGGGACAAGAGACCCAGTACTTC	CASSQATSGGQETQYF
TRBJ2-1	NA	TRBV10-2	NA	TGCGCCAGCAGAGGCCTAGCTAGTTTTACCAATGAGCAGTTCTTC	CASRGLASFTNEQFF
TRBJ2-3	once	TRBV5-1	NA	TGCGCCAGCAGCTTGTGGACTGCCGGGCCAGATACGCAGTATTTT	CASSLWTAGPDTQYF
TRBJ1-2	NA	TRBV5-4	TRBD1	TGTGCCAGCAGCCAAGAATGGACGGGACAGGGATACTATGGCTACACCTTC	CASSQEWTGQGYYGYTF
TRBJ1-6	NA	TRBV14	TRBD1	TGTGCCAGCAGCCAAGATATGGGACAGATTAATTCACCCCTCCACTTT	CASSQDMGQINSPLHF
TRBJ2-7	few	TRBV30	NA	TGTGCCTGGAGTAGGTCCCAGGGACAATTCTACGAGCAGTACTTC	CAWSRSQGQFYEQYF
TRBJ2-1	NA	TRBV28	NA	TGTGCCAGCAGTTTCATGGGGGCATCCTACAATGAGCAGTTCTTC	CASSFMGASYNEQFF
TRBJ1-2	NA	TRBV27	NA	TGTGCCAGCAGTTTGTGGGGGGGCACGGGTGGCTACACCTTC	CASSLWGGTGGYTF
TRBJ2-3	NA	TRBV29-1	NA	TGCAGCGCTAGCGCCTCCACAGATACGCAGTATTTT	CSASASTDTQYF
TRBJ1-4	NA	TRBV7-9	NA	TGTGCCAGCAGCTTAGGGGGGACATTAACAACTAATGAAAAACTGTTTTTT	CASSLGGTLTTNEKLFF